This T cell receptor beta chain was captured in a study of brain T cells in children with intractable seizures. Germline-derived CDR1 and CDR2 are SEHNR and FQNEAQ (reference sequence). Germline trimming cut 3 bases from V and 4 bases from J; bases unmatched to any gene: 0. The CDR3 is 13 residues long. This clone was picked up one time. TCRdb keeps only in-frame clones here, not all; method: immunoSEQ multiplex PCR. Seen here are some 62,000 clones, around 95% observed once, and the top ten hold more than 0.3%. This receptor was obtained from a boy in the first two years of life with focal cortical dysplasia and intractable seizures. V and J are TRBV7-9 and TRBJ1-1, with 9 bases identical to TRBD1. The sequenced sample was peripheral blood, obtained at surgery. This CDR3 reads CASSLTGGTEAFF. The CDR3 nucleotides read TGTGCCAGCAGCTTGACAGGGGGCACTGAAGCTTTCTTT. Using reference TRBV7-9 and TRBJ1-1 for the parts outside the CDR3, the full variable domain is DTGVSQNPRHKITKRGQNVTFRCDPISEHNRLYWYRQTLGQGPEFLTYFQNEAQLEKSRLLSDRFSAERPKGSFSTLEIQRTEQGDSAMYLCASSLTGGTEAFFGQGTRLTVV.